The subject of this entry is one T cell receptor (beta chain). Antigen specificity is unknown. These data belong to a study of response to subunit inactivated influenza vaccine. Study-wide points: That few new T cells are recruited by each seasonal influenza vaccination was the authors' suggestion.

TCRdb recomputed calls from the RT-PCR reads with MiXCR, one row per CDR3 protein. The table shows around 580,000 distinct CDR3 sequences, with 12% occurring only once. The receptor was derived from a man aged 50-60 years who received an inactivated influenza vaccine. This sample comprised PBMCs from blood, obtained on the day of vaccination.

The CDR3 region has the DNA TGTGCCAGCAATAGGCTGGTCGGGGAGCTGTTTTTT. Its protein product is CASNRLVGELFF. The chain uses TRBV2 and TRBJ2-2; D is undetermined. V shed 7 bases and J shed 7 bases, with 10 bases lying between them. The CDR3 sequence is 12 residues long. CDR1 is SNHLY, CDR2 FYNNEI, per germline.